The sequence of this TCR beta chain was determined in a study of blood T cell repertoires in COVID-19. Across the study: Samples taken during acute and convalescent COVID-19 were collected in the United States, Italy and Spain.

Source study methods: Cell counts per sample came from amplifying reference gene primers. TCRdb keeps only in-frame clones here, not all; method: immunoSEQ multiplex PCR. The V and J calls and the clone size are those of that table, but D and trimming were determined from the DNA. The sample yields about 480,000 clones, approximately 89% seen once. This CDR3 region has 12 residues. Germline V gives CDR1 MNHEY, CDR2 SMNVEV (reference sequence). V gave up 9 bases and J gave up 12 bases; unmatched junction bases: 10. The sequenced sample was peripheral blood. The sequence derives from a woman in her 50s with COVID-19, enrolled during active disease. The rearrangement joins TRBV27 to TRBJ1-4, with 7 bases lining up with TRBD1. The CDR3 loop reads CASTGAGSELFF. The DNA for the CDR3 is TGTGCCAGTACAGGGGCCGGGTCGGAACTGTTTTTT.